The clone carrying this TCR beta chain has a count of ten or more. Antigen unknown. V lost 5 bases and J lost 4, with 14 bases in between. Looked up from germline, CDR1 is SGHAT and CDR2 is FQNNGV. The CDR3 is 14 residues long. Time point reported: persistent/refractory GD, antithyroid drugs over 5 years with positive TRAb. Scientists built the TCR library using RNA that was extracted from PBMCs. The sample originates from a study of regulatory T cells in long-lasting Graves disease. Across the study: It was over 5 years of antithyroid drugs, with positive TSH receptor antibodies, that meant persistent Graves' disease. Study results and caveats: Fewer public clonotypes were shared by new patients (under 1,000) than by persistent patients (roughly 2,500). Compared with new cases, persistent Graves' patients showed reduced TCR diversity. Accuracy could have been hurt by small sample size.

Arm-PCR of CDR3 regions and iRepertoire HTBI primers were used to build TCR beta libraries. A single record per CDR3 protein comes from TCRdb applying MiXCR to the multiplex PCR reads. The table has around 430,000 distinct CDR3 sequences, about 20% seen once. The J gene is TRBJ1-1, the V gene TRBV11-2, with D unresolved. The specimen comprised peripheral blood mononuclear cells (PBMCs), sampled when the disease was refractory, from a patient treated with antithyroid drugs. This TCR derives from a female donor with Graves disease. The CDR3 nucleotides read TGTGCCAGCAGCCTTGCAGGTTTTATCACTGAAGCTTTCTTT. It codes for CASSLAGFITEAFF. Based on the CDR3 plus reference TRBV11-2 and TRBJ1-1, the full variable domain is EAGVAQSPRYKIIEKRQSVAFWCNPISGHATLYWYQQILGQGPKLLIQFQNNGVVDDSQLPKDRFSAERLKGVDSTLKIQPAKLEDSAVYLCASSLAGFITEAFFGQGTRLTVV.